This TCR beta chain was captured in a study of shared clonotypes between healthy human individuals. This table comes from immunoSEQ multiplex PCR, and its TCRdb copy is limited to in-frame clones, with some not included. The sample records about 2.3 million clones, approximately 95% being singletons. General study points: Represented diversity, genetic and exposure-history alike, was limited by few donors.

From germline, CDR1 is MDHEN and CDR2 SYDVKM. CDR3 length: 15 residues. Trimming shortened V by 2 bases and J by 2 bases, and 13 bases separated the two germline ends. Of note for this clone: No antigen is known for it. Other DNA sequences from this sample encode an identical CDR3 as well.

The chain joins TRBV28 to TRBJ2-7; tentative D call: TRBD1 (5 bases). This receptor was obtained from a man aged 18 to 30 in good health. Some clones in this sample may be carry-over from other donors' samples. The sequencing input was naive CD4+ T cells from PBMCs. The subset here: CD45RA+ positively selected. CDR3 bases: TGTGCCAGCAGTTTACAGGGTTTGGGTCCCTACGAGCAGTACTTC. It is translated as CASSLQGLGPYEQYF.